One and the same sample provided the 15 T cell receptor beta chains below, sequenced in a study of T cell repertoires in cytomegalovirus infection. TCRdb analysed the reads with MiXCR anew, one entry per CDR3 protein. The sample lists 630,000 or so distinct CDR3 sequences, roughly 26% occurring once. The sample was CD8+ T cells from PBMCs. Receptors originate from a human donor in good health (CMV status not recorded). Some clones in this sample may be carry-over from other donors' samples.

In its sample, this clonotype was seen many times. The CDR3 sequence: CASSLEGQGWSEAFF. The CDR3 bases are TGTGCCAGCAGCTTAGAGGGACAGGGTTGGTCTGAAGCTTTCTTT. V is TRBV7-6 and J is TRBJ1-1; 9 nucleotides line up with TRBD1. Germline-derived CDR1 and CDR2 are SGHVS and FNYEAQ. Trimming cost V 1 base and J 6 bases; bases outside gene matches: 6. The CDR3 is 15 residues long.

This clonotype turned up a few times. The CDR3 protein is CATSRELDSTDTQYF. CDR3 sequence (DNA): TGTGCCACCAGCAGAGAGCTGGACAGCACAGATACGCAGTATTTT. The rearrangement uses TRBV15 and TRBJ2-3; D gene uncertain. Looked up from germline, CDR1 is LNHNV and CDR2 is YYDKDF (reference sequence). V was trimmed by 0 bases and J by 0 bases, leaving 7 bases between them. The CDR3 consists of 15 residues.

In its sample, this clonotype was seen many times. V and J are TRBV6-2 or TRBV6-3 and TRBJ2-1; D is unclear. V was trimmed by 7 bases and J by 7 bases, leaving 17 bases between them. CDR3 length: 14 residues. Germline V gene sequence: CDR1 MNHEY, CDR2 SVGEGT. The CDR3 DNA follows: TGTGCCAGCAACGGACGCCACCTTAGGAATGAGCAGTTCTTC. Its protein product is CASNGRHLRNEQFF.

This clonotype appeared a few times. The chain uses TRBV24-1 and TRBJ2-1; 7 positions agree with TRBD2. The CDR3 runs 15 residues. Germline V gene lookup returns CDR1 KGHDR and CDR2 SFDVKD. V was clipped by 3 bases and J by 6 bases; unmatched bases: 7. The CDR3 here is CATSDGAGDPNEQFF. Here the CDR3 DNA reads TGTGCCACCAGTGATGGGGCGGGGGATCCCAATGAGCAGTTCTTC.

A few counts support this clonotype. V and J are TRBV20-1 and TRBJ2-7, with D possibly TRBD1 on 5 matching bases. The germline V gene has CDR1 DFQATT and CDR2 SNEGSKA (reference sequence). V lost 2 bases and J 1 base, leaving 15 bases between the germline ends. There are 15 residues in the CDR3. The CDR3 DNA follows: TGCAGTGCTAGAAGTGGGGCAGGATTTTCCTACGAGCAGTACGTC. This translates into CSARSGAGFSYEQYV.

The table lists this clonotype with many counts. This chain joins TRBV4-3 and TRBJ1-5, with no clear D. V was cut by 0 bases and J by 8 bases, with 14 bases left in between. Germline-derived CDR1 and CDR2 are LGHNA and YSLEER. CDR3 length: 15 amino acids. The CDR3 reads CASSQDGEAREPQHF. The CDR3 DNA reads as TGCGCCAGCAGCCAAGATGGGGAGGCCCGTGAGCCCCAGCATTTT.

This clonotype has only one observation. The rearrangement uses TRBV27 and TRBJ2-7, with 7 nucleotides matching TRBD1. The CDR3 is 14 amino acids. Trimming cost V 6 bases and J 3 bases; bases outside gene matches: 8. Germline CDR1 MNHEY, CDR2 SMNVEV (reference sequence). The DNA of the CDR3 is TGTGCCAGCAGCCCCGGGACAGCGGTCTACGAGCAGTACGTC. It is translated as CASSPGTAVYEQYV.

There are many counts of this clonotype. The chain uses TRBV7-9 and TRBJ2-3; 9 positions match TRBD1. Trimming at V came to 5 bases and at J to 6 bases, leaving 9 bases not matched to a gene. The CDR3 is made up of 15 amino acids. Germline-derived CDR1 and CDR2 are SEHNR and FQNEAQ (reference sequence). CDR3 loop: CASSHRDRDPDTQYF. In nucleotides, the CDR3 is TGTGCCAGCAGCCACCGGGACAGGGATCCCGATACGCAGTATTTT.

The chain couples TRBV10-3 to TRBJ2-3; D is possibly TRBD1 (6 bases). Looked up from germline, CDR1 is ENHRY and CDR2 is SYGVKD. The CDR3 is made up of 15 amino acids. V lost 3 bases, J lost 5 bases, and 15 bases lay in between. This chain's CDR3 is CAISDSSWGQDTQYF. The CDR3 nucleotides read TGTGCCATCAGTGACTCGTCGTGGGGACAAGATACGCAGTATTTT.

V usage is TRBV12-3 or TRBV12-4 and J usage is TRBJ2-1; possible D gene TRBD2, 5 bases. This CDR3 is built from 14 residues. The ends were cut back, 6 bases at V and 5 bases at J, with 14 bases in the middle. DNA for the CDR3: TGTGCCAGCAGCCGTACTAGTACCCACAATGAGCAGTTCTTC. Amino acid sequence: CASSRTSTHNEQFF.

This clonotype was seen many times. This chain joins TRBV7-9 and TRBJ1-4; D is unclear. The V end was cut by 6 bases, the J end by 8 bases, with 16 bases between. This CDR3 spans 14 amino acids. Germline CDR1 is SEHNR and CDR2 is FQNEAQ (reference sequence). The CDR3 spells CASRADGLGEKLFF. The CDR3 region has the DNA TGTGCCAGCAGAGCAGATGGGTTGGGGGAAAAACTGTTTTTT.

The genes are TRBV20-1 and TRBJ2-7, with D possibly being TRBD1 (5 bases). This CDR3 region has 14 residues. CDR1 is DFQATT and CDR2 is SNEGSKA in the germline V gene (reference sequence). Trimming pared 4 bases from V and 0 bases from J, leaving 13 bases between. For the CDR3, the DNA is TGCAGTGCTACGGCTCGGACACTCTCCTACGAGCAGTACGTC. It encodes CSATARTLSYEQYV.

Concerning this clonotype: It may be a read error: a sequence one base away is much more abundant. The chain recombines TRBV12-3 or TRBV12-4 with TRBJ1-2; TRBD1 matches 7 bases. CDR3 length: 15 residues. The CDR3 bases are TGTGCCAGCAGTCTCTCGACAGGGTCCACCTATGGCTGCACCTTC. Protein product: CASSLSTGSTYGCTF.

In this sample, this clonotype turned up a few times. The CDR3, as DNA: TGTGCCAGCAGTTTATGCAGTAAGGACTTGGGAGTC. Its protein is CASSLCSKDLGV. The rearrangement links TRBV28 to TRBJ2-7; D is perhaps TRBD2 (5 bases). This CDR3 has 12 residues. CDR1 and CDR2 (germline): MDHEN, SYDVKM.

As regards this clonotype: Being one base from a much bigger clone, this may be a read error. The rearrangement links TRBV20-1 to TRBJ1-2; 8 positions match TRBD1. This CDR3 has 13 amino acids. The V segment lost 4 bases and the J segment 8 bases; nucleotides outside the gene matches: 9. Germline assignment: CDR1 DFQATT and CDR2 SNEGSKA (reference sequence). The CDR3 DNA reads TGCAGTGCTAATGACTGGACAGGGTGGGGCTACACCTTC. It translates to CSANDWTGWGYTF.